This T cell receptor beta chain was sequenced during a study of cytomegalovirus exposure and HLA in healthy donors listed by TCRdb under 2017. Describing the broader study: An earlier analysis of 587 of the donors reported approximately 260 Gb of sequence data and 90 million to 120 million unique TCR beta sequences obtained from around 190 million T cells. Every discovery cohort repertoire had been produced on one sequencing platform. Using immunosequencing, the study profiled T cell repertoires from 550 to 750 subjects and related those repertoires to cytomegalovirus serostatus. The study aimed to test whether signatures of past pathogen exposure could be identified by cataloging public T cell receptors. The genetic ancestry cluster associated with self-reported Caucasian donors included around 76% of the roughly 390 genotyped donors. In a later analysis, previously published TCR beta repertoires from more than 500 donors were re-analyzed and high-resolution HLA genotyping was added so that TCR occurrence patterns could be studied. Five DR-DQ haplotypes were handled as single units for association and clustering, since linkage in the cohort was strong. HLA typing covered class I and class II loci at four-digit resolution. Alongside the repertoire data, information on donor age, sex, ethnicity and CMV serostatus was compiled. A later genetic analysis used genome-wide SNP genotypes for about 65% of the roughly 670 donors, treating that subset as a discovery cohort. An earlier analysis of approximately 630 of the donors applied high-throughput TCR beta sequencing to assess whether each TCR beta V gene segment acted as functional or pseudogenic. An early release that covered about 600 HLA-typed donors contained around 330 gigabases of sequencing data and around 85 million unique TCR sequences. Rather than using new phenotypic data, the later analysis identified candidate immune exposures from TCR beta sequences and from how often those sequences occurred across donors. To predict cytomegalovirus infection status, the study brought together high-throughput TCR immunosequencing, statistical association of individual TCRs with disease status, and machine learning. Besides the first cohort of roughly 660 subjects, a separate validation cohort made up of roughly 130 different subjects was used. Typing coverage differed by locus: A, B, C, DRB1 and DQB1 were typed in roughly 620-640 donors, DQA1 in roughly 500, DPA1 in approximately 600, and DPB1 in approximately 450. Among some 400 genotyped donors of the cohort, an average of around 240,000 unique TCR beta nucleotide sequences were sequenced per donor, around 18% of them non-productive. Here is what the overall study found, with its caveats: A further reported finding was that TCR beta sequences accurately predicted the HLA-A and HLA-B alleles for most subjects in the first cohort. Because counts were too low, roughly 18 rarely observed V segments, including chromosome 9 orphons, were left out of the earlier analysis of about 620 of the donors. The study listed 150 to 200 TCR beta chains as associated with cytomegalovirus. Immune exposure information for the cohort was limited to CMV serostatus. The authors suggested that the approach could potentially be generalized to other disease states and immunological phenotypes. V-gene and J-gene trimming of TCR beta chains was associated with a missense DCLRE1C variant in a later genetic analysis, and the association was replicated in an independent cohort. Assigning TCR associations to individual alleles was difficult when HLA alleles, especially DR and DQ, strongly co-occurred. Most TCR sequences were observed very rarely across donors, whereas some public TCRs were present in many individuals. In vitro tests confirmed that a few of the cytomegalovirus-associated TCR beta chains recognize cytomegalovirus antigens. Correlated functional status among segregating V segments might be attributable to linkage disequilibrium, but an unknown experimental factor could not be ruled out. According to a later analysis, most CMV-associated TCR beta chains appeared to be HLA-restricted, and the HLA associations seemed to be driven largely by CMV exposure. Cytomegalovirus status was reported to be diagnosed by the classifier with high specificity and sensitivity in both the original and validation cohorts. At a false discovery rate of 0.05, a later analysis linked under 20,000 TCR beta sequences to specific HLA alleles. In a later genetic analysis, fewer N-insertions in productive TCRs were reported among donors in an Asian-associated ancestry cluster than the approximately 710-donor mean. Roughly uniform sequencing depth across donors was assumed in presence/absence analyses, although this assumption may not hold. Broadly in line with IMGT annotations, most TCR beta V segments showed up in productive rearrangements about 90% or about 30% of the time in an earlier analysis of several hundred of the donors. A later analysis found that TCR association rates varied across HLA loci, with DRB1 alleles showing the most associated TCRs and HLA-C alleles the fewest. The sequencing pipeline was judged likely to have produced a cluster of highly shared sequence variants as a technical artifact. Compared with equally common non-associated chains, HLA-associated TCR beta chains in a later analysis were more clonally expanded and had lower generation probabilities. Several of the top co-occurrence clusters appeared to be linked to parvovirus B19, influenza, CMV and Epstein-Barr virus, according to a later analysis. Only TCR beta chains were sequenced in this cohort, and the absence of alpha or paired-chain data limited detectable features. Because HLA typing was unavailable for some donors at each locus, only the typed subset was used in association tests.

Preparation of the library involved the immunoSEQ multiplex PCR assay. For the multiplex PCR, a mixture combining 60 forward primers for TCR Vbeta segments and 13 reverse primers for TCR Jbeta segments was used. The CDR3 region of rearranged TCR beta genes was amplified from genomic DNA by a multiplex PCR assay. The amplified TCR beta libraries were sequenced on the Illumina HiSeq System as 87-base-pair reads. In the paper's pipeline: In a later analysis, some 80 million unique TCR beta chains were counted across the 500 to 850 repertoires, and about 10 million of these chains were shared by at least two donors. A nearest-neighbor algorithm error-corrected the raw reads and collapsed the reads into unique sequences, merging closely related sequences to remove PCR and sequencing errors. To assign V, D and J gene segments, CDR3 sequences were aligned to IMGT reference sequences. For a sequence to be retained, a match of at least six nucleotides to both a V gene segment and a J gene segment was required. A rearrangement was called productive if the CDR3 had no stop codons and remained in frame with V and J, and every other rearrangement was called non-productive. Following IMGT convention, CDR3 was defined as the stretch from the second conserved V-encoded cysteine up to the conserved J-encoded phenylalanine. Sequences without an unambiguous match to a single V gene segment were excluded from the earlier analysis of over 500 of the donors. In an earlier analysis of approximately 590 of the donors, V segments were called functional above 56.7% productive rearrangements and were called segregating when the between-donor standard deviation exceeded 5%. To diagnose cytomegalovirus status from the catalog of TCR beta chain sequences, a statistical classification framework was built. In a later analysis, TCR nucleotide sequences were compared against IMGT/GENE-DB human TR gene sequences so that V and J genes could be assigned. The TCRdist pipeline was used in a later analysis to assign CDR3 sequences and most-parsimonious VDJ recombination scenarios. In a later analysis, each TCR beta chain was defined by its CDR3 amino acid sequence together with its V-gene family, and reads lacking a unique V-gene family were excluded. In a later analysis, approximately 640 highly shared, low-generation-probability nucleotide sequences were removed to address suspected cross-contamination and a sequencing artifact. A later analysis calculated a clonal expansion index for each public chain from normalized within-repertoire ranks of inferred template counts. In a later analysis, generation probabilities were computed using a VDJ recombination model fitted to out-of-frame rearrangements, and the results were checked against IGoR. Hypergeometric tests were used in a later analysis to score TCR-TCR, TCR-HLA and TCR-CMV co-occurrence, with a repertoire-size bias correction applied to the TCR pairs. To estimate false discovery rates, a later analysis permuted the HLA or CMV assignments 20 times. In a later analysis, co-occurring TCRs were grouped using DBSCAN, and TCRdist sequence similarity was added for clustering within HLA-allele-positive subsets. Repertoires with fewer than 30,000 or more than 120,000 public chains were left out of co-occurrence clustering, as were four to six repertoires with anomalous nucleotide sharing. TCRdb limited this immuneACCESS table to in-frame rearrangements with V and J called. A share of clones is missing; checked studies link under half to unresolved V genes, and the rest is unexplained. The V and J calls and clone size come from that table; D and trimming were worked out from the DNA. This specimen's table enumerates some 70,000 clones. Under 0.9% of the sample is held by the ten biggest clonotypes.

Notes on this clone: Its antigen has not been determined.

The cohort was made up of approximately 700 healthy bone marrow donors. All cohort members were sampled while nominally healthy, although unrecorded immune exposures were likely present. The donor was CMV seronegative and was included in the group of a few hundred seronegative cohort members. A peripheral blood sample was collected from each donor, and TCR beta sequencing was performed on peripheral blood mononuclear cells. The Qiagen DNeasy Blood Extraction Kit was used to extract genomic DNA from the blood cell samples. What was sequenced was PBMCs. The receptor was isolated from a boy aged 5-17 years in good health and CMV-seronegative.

The nucleotides read TGTGCCAGCTCACTGGGACAGGCCTATGGCTACACCTTC. Translated, it gives CASSLGQAYGYTF. In this chain, TRBV18 is recombined with TRBJ1-2; 8 nucleotides in the junction match TRBD1. The CDR3 contains 13 residues, cysteine and phenylalanine counted. This entry keeps only the CDR3 DNA: 39 bases, framed from base 1. For this chain, trimming is 4 bases at the V end and 4 bases at the J end, and the number of junction bases without a gene match is 2. The germline V gene sets CDR1 to KGHSH and CDR2 to LQKENI.